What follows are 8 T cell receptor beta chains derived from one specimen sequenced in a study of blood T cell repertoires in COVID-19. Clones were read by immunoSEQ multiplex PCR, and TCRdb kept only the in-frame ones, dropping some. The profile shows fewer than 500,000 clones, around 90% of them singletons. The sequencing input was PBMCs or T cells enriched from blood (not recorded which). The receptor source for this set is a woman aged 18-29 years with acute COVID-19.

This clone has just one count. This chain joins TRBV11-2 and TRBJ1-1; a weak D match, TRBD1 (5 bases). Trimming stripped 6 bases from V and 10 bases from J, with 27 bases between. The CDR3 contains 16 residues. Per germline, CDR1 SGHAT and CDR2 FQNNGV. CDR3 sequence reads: CASSRGQVVTFDLAFF. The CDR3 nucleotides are TGTGCCAGCAGTAGGGGCCAGGTGGTAACCTTCGATTTAGCTTTCTTT.

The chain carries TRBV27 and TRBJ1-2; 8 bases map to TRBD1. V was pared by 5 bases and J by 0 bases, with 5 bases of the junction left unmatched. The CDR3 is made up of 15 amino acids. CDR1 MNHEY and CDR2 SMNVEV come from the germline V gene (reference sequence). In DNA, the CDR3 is TGTGCCAGCAGTCAACGGGACAGGTCTAACTATGGCTACACCTTC. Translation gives CASSQRDRSNYGYTF.

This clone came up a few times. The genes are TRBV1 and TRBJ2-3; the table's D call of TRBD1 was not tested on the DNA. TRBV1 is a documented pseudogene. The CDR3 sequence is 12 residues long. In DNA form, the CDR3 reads TGCACCAGCAGAGGGGTCGGGGATACGCAGTATTTT. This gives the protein CTSRGVGDTQYF.

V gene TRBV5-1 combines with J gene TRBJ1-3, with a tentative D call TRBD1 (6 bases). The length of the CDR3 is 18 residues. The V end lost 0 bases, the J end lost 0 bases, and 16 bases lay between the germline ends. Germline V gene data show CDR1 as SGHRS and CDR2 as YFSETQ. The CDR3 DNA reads TGCGCCAGCAGCTTGGCCCTACAGGGCTTCTCCTCTGGAAACACCATATATTTT. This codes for CASSLALQGFSSGNTIYF.

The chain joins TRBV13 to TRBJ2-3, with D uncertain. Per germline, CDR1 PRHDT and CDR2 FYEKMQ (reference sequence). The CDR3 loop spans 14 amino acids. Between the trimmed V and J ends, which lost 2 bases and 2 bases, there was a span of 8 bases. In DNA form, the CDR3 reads TGTGCCAGCAGCTTATCGGTCAACACAGATACGCAGTATTTT. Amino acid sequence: CASSLSVNTDTQYF. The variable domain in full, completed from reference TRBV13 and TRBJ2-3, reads AAGVIQSPRHLIKEKRETATLKCYPIPRHDTVYWYQQGPGQDPQFLISFYEKMQSDKGSIPDRFSAQQFSDYHSELNMSSLELGDSALYFCASSLSVNTDTQYFGPGTRLTVL.

The CDR3: CASSDRVEAFF. The CDR3 DNA reads as TGTGCCAGCTCGGACAGGGTTGAAGCTTTCTTT. J is TRBJ1-1 and V is TRBV5-4; 8 bases fit TRBD1. The CDR3 has 11 amino acids. Trimming took 7 bases from V and 7 from J; bases not matched to a gene: 3. Germline CDR1 SGHNT, CDR2 YYREEE (reference sequence).

In nucleotides, the CDR3 is TGTGCCATCAGTGGTAGGGGGCTGGGCACTGAAGCTTTCTTT. Protein product: CAISGRGLGTEAFF. The rearrangement links TRBV10-3 to TRBJ1-1, with 7 bases aligning to TRBD1. Germline-derived CDR1 and CDR2 are ENHRY and SYGVKD. This CDR3 contains 14 residues. J gave up 4 bases and V 4 bases, and 6 bases lay outside the gene matches.

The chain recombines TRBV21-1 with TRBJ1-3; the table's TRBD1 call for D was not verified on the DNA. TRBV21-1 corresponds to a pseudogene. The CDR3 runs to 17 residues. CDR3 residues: CASSKHRTGVSGNTIYF. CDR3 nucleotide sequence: TGTGCCAGCAGCAAACACAGGACAGGGGTGAGTGGAAACACCATATATTTT.